This T cell receptor beta chain was obtained from a study of cytomegalovirus exposure and HLA in healthy donors. Overall study: Roughly 85 million unique TCRs from HLA-typed donors were held in an early release of data. General observations from the study: Apparent HLA restriction characterized most CMV-associated TCR beta chains in a later analysis.

This CDR3 region has 14 residues. Germline CDR1 SGHDT, CDR2 YYEEEE. Primers: 60 Vbeta forward and 13 Jbeta reverse. The repertoire was sequenced with immunoSEQ multiplex PCR; TCRdb's copy has only in-frame clones and lacks some. The data contain roughly 130,000 clones, 75% to 90% of them singletons. About this clone: What it recognizes is unknown. Sequence at one end of the junction differs from germline and may be a read error.

Source material: PBMCs. This TCR derives from a middle-aged woman in good health and CMV-seropositive. The chain recombines TRBV5-6 with TRBJ2-3, with D possibly being TRBD2 (5 bases). Written as DNA, the CDR3 is TGTGCCAGCAGCTTGCGCGATGAGGGCCCCATAGTAGATTTT. This encodes CASSLRDEGPIVDF. The whole variable domain, filled in from reference TRBV5-6 and TRBJ2-3, reads DAGVTQSPTHLIKTRGQQVTLRCSPKSGHDTVSWYQQALGQGPQFIFQYYEEEERQRGNFPDRFSGHQFPNYSSELNVNALLLGDSALYLCASSLRDEGPIVDFGPGTRLTVL.